This entry is about one T cell receptor (beta chain). The data derive from a study of Graves' ophthalmopathy and Graves' hyperthyroidism. Amplified TCR beta CDR3 regions were obtained using RNA transcripts as template. Investigators did first-round RT-PCR with HTBI primers, then second-round multiplex PCR. From the multiplex PCR reads, TCRdb called clonotypes with MiXCR, one entry per CDR3 protein. This table holds a few hundred thousand distinct CDR3 sequences, approximately 35% found once. Input material: peripheral blood or thyroid tissue (not recorded which). This TCR was recovered from an adult man with Graves' hyperthyroidism.

CDR3 bases: TGTGCCAGCAGCCTTGACAGACCTGGAAACACCATATATTTT. It encodes CASSLDRPGNTIYF. This chain uses TRBV12-3 or TRBV12-4 with TRBJ1-3, with D tentatively TRBD1 (5 bases). This CDR3 has 14 residues. V dropped 6 bases and J dropped 2 bases, with 11 bases sitting between them.